The entry below describes one T cell receptor beta chain. The antigen is not known. The junction had 3 bases not matched to a gene; V was cut back by 1 base and J by 7 bases. The CDR3 consists of 14 residues. Germline CDR1 SGHDT, CDR2 YYEEEE. This record comes from a study of response to subunit inactivated influenza vaccine. The study's findings and limits: Authors suggested each seasonal influenza vaccination recruits few new T cells.

One entry per CDR3 protein results from TCRdb running MiXCR on the RT-PCR reads. The sample lists 400,000 to 550,000 distinct CDR3 sequences, roughly 27% occurring once. This material consisted of CD4+ T cells sorted from PBMCs, taken 5 to 6 days after vaccination. The chain couples TRBV5-6 to TRBJ2-1; 9 bases are a match to TRBD2. This sequence originates from a man aged 50-60 years who received an inactivated influenza vaccine. This CDR3 reads CASSLPTSGNEQFF. The CDR3 nucleotides read TGTGCCAGCAGCTTGCCCACTAGCGGGAATGAGCAGTTCTTC.